These 31 T cell receptor beta chains share one sample of origin, sequenced in a study of blood T cell repertoires in COVID-19 (dated by TCRdb to 2019 to 2021). Library creation used the immunoSEQ multiplex PCR assay. The source is immuneACCESS, and TCRdb retained only in-frame sequences with V and J called. Part of the clones is not carried over; for the studies checked, unresolved V genes explain less than half of this, and the remainder is unexplained. This sample is represented by about 130,000 clones; approximately 85% of them were singletons. The ten biggest clones cover around 4.7% of the sample. The sequenced sample consisted of peripheral blood. Receptor source: a human donor in a cohort sampled during active COVID-19.

The chain joins TRBV9 to TRBJ2-2; TRBD2 matches 13 bases. J was trimmed by 6 bases and V by 4 bases; bases with no gene match: 12. In germline, CDR1 is SGDLS, CDR2 YYNGEE. CDR3 length: 18 residues. CDR3 nucleotides: TGTGCCAGCAGCCCCTGGACTAGCGGGAGATGGGGGCCCGGGGAGCTGTTTTTT. It translates to CASSPWTSGRWGPGELFF.

The chain has TRBV3-1 (or the pseudogene TRBV3-2) and TRBJ2-3, with 12 bases lining up with TRBD2. The V and J ends lost 1 base and 0 bases, in that order; junction bases with no gene match: 14. CDR1 and CDR2 from the germline V gene are LGHDT and YNNKEL (reference sequence). The CDR3 runs 21 residues. The CDR3 coding sequence is TGTGCCAGCAGCCAAGGGGCTAGCGGGGGGGCGAGGTTTAGTAGCACAGATACGCAGTATTTT. Its protein is CASSQGASGGARFSSTDTQYF.

The chain recombines TRBV11-3 with TRBJ1-1, with no clear D. V lost 6 bases to trimming and J lost 2 bases, with 7 bases between them. Germline loops: CDR1 SGHNT, CDR2 YENEEA. This CDR3 has 12 amino acids. This CDR3 is CASSWRNTEAFF. Here the CDR3 DNA reads TGTGCCAGCAGTTGGAGAAACACTGAAGCTTTCTTT.

The chain joins TRBV5-4 to TRBJ2-2, with 8 bases fitting TRBD1. The CDR3 consists of 14 residues. Trimming cost V 2 bases and J 5 bases; bases outside gene matches: 2. Germline CDR1 and CDR2: SGHNT and YYREEE (reference sequence). The CDR3 protein is CASSFRTGTGELFF. Here the CDR3 DNA reads TGTGCCAGCAGCTTTCGGACAGGGACCGGGGAGCTGTTTTTT.

The chain has TRBV4-1 and TRBJ1-1, with D perhaps TRBD1 (6 bases). This CDR3 contains 17 residues. Germline V gene lookup returns CDR1 MGHRA and CDR2 YSYEKL. Trimming stripped 3 bases from V and 0 bases from J, with 17 bases between. The CDR3 DNA sequence: TGCGCCAGCAGCCAGGATACAGGGCTACCAATGAACACTGAAGCTTTCTTT. It specifies CASSQDTGLPMNTEAFF.

The CDR3 sequence is CASSQAVQIAGQPQHF. In nucleotides, the CDR3 is TGCGCCAGCAGCCAAGCTGTTCAGATTGCTGGTCAGCCCCAGCATTTT. This chain connects TRBV4-3 to TRBJ1-5; the D is unclear. CDR3 size: 16 residues. Germline CDR1 is LGHNA and CDR2 is YSLEER. Deletions cut 1 base from V and 6 bases from J, with 16 bases between.

V is TRBV18 and J is TRBJ1-1; 9 bases are shared with TRBD1. Per germline, CDR1 KGHSH and CDR2 LQKENI. The CDR3 extends over 15 amino acids. V trimming: 3 bases; J trimming: 4 bases; junction bases outside the gene matches: 6. The CDR3, as DNA: TGTGCCAGCTCACCCTCAACGACAGGGGGCACTGAAGCTTTCTTT. It specifies CASSPSTTGGTEAFF.

The chain couples TRBV25-1 to TRBJ2-2; 10 bases align to TRBD2. CDR1 and CDR2 (germline): MGHDK, SYGVNS. V was clipped by 1 base and J by 7 bases; unmatched bases: 6. The CDR3 length is 16 residues. The CDR3 nucleotides are TGTGCCAGCAGTGAATCGGGTAGCGGGGGGCGCGGGGAGCTGTTTTTT. It encodes CASSESGSGGRGELFF.

V gene TRBV24-1 combines with J gene TRBJ2-3; 7 bases are shared with TRBD2. The CDR3 is 15 amino acids. Germline V gene lookup returns CDR1 KGHDR and CDR2 SFDVKD. The ends lost 3 bases at V and 5 bases at J; junction bases unmatched: 7. The CDR3 nucleotides read TGTGCCACCAGTGATCCGGCGGGAGTGTTAGATACGCAGTATTTT. It specifies CATSDPAGVLDTQYF.

The gene calls are TRBV30 and TRBJ1-6; D gene ambiguous. Trimming stripped 4 bases from V and 14 bases from J, with 6 bases between. Germline CDR1 is GTSNPN and CDR2 is SVGIG (reference sequence). The CDR3 has 9 amino acids. The CDR3 here is CAWTGALHF. CDR3 in DNA: TGTGCCTGGACCGGGGCCCTCCACTTT. Drawing the rest from reference TRBV30 and TRBJ1-6, the complete variable domain is SQTIHQWPATLVQPVGSPLSLECTVEGTSNPNLYWYRQAAGRGLQLLFYSVGIGQISSEVPQNLSASRPQDRQFILSSKKLLLSDSGFYLCAWTGALHFGNGTRLTVT.

The chain joins TRBV19 to TRBJ2-2; 13 bases are shared with TRBD2. This CDR3 is built from 18 residues. The V and J ends lost 4 bases and 0 bases, in that order; junction bases with no gene match: 5. Germline V gene sequence: CDR1 LNHDA, CDR2 SQIVND (reference sequence). CDR3 in DNA: TGTGCCAGTAGTAGGAAGGGACTAGCGGGATCGAACACCGGGGAGCTGTTTTTT. It codes for CASSRKGLAGSNTGELFF.

J is TRBJ1-2 and V is TRBV27; tentatively, D is TRBD1 (5 bases). This CDR3 comprises 15 residues. Germline V gene data show CDR1 as MNHEY and CDR2 as SMNVEV (reference sequence). V lost 4 bases, J lost 7 bases, and 19 bases lay in between. The CDR3 DNA reads TGTGCCAGCAGTTCGGGACTCCCCTCGGGCGGTGGCTACACCTTC. Protein product: CASSSGLPSGGGYTF.

J is TRBJ2-5 and V is TRBV18; 7 bases are shared with TRBD2. This CDR3 has 15 amino acids. Trimming removed 1 base from V and 5 bases from J; junction bases left unmatched: 7. Germline values: CDR1 KGHSH, CDR2 LQKENI. Here the CDR3 DNA reads TGTGCCAGCTCACCACAGGGAGGGCTGGGGGAGACCCAGTACTTC. This translates into CASSPQGGLGETQYF. The entire variable domain, with the rest obtained from reference TRBV18 and TRBJ2-5, is as follows: NAGVMQNPRHLVRRRGQEARLRCSPMKGHSHVYWYRQLPEEGLKFMVYLQKENIIDESGMPKERFSAEFPKEGPSILRIQQVVRGDSAAYFCASSPQGGLGETQYFGPGTRLLVL.

The V and J genes are TRBV19 and TRBJ1-2; 9 bases are a match to TRBD1. This CDR3 has 14 amino acids. Germline values: CDR1 LNHDA, CDR2 SQIVND (reference sequence). V gave up 7 bases and J gave up 3 bases; unmatched junction bases: 6. The CDR3 spells CASTRTGGDYGYTF. CDR3 bases: TGTGCCAGTACCCGCACAGGGGGCGACTATGGCTACACCTTC.

In its sample, this clone was seen a few times. V usage is TRBV6-1 and J usage is TRBJ1-5; D is ambiguous. The germline V gene has CDR1 MNHNS and CDR2 SASEGT. The CDR3 covers 16 residues. V lost 2 bases and J lost 3, with 14 bases in between. This CDR3 is CASSEYRRGNNQPQHF. The CDR3 coding sequence is TGTGCCAGCAGTGAATACCGGCGGGGTAACAATCAGCCCCAGCATTTT.

The chain carries TRBV5-1 and TRBJ2-7; 9 bases map to TRBD1. The CDR3 length is 16 residues. The germline gives CDR1 SGHRS, CDR2 YFSETQ. V shed 4 bases and J 6 bases; nucleotides not matched to a gene: 14. The CDR3 DNA is TGCGCCAGCAGCCCAACCCCCGGGACAGGGTACTCCGAGCAGTACTTC. It encodes CASSPTPGTGYSEQYF. The whole variable domain, remainder taken from reference TRBV5-1 and TRBJ2-7, is KAGVTQTPRYLIKTRGQQVTLSCSPISGHRSVSWYQQTPGQGLQFLFEYFSETQRNKGNFPGRFSGRQFSNSRSEMNVSTLELGDSALYLCASSPTPGTGYSEQYFGPGTRLTVT.

The chain links TRBV28 to TRBJ1-5; the match to TRBD1 covers 9 bases. Trimming cost V 3 bases and J 1 base; bases outside gene matches: 7. The germline V gene has CDR1 MDHEN and CDR2 SYDVKM. CDR3 size: 17 residues. The CDR3 loop is CASSLGQGRGSNQPQHF. In nucleotides, the CDR3 is TGTGCCAGCAGTTTGGGACAGGGACGGGGAAGCAATCAGCCCCAGCATTTT.

The chain couples TRBV6-1 to TRBJ2-1; 11 bases line up with TRBD2. The CDR3 sequence is 20 residues long. Looked up from germline, CDR1 is MNHNS and CDR2 is SASEGT. The trim removed 4 bases at V and 0 bases at J, leaving 14 bases unmatched. The chain's CDR3 is CASSVKAGLAELSSYNEQFF. CDR3 DNA: TGTGCCAGCAGTGTTAAGGCGGGACTAGCGGAACTGAGCTCCTACAATGAGCAGTTCTTC.

A single count supports this clone. V usage is TRBV19 and J usage is TRBJ1-5; 7 positions agree with TRBD1. The junction had 15 bases not matched to a gene; V was cut back by 4 bases and J by 0 bases. The CDR3 covers 19 residues. The germline V gene has CDR1 LNHDA and CDR2 SQIVND (reference sequence). The CDR3 DNA follows: TGTGCCAGTAGTACCCAGAACAGGGGCCCGGAGGGTAGCAATCAGCCCCAGCATTTT. Amino acid sequence: CASSTQNRGPEGSNQPQHF.

The chain uses TRBV18 and TRBJ1-5; unclear D gene. Germline V gene lookup returns CDR1 KGHSH and CDR2 LQKENI. The CDR3 is 14 amino acids. Trimming took 3 bases from V and 7 from J, leaving 13 bases between them. The chain's CDR3 is CASSPSGSGQPQHF. The CDR3 DNA is TGTGCCAGCTCACCTTCAGGTAGTGGGCAGCCCCAGCATTTT.

V and J are TRBV7-2 and TRBJ1-4, with D perhaps matching TRBD1 (5 bases). Germline V CDR1 and CDR2: SGHTA, FQGNSA. The CDR3 consists of 15 residues. The V and J ends lost 2 bases and 11 bases respectively, with 18 bases between them. CDR3 nucleotides: TGTGCCAGCAGCTTAATAAGTCAGGGTGGTGGGAAACTGTTTTTT. Its protein product is CASSLISQGGGKLFF.

The rearrangement links TRBV7-2 to TRBJ2-7; D is undetermined. CDR3 length equals 15 residues. Germline CDR1 is SGHTA and CDR2 is FQGNSA. With 1 base removed from V and 2 bases from J, the gap between germline ends came to 12 bases. In nucleotides, the CDR3 is TGTGCCAGCAGCTTAGGGTTTGGCAGAACCTACGAGCAGTACTTC. Translating it yields CASSLGFGRTYEQYF.

V gene TRBV18 combines with J gene TRBJ2-3; 12 positions agree with TRBD2. Per germline, CDR1 KGHSH and CDR2 LQKENI. The CDR3 has 18 residues. Trimming cost V 1 base and J 6 bases; bases outside gene matches: 11. CDR3 amino acids: CASSPLSSGGAHADTQYF. The CDR3 nucleotides are TGTGCCAGCTCACCACTCTCTAGCGGGGGGGCTCATGCTGATACGCAGTATTTT.

This chain uses TRBV19 with TRBJ1-6; a possible D gene is TRBD1 (6 bases). Trimming cost V 5 bases and J 7 bases, with 15 bases left between them. Germline V lookup: CDR1 LNHDA, CDR2 SQIVND (reference sequence). The CDR3 sequence is 15 residues long. This CDR3 is CASSSIDRKNSPLHF. CDR3 nucleotides: TGTGCCAGTAGTTCTATCGACAGGAAGAATTCACCCCTCCACTTT.

This CDR3 reads CATSGIGTGELFF. Here the CDR3 DNA reads TGTGCCACCAGTGGTATCGGTACCGGGGAGCTGTTTTTT. The chain employs TRBV24-1 and TRBJ2-2; D unresolved. Germline CDR1 KGHDR, CDR2 SFDVKD. This CDR3 comprises 13 residues. Trimming shortened V by 5 bases and J by 5 bases, and 8 bases separated the two germline ends.

The V and J genes are TRBV6-5 and TRBJ1-1, with 7 bases that match TRBD1. V was pared by 5 bases and J by 2 bases, with 5 bases of the junction left unmatched. The CDR3 is 14 amino acids. The germline V gene encodes CDR1 MNHEY and CDR2 SVGAGI. In DNA, the CDR3 is TGTGCCAGCAGTCAGACAGGGTCAAACACTGAAGCTTTCTTT. This sequence encodes CASSQTGSNTEAFF.

The chain combines TRBV5-4 with TRBJ1-2; D uncertain. Germline-derived CDR1 and CDR2 are SGHNT and YYREEE (reference sequence). CDR3 length equals 13 residues. The germline V and J ends were trimmed by 0 bases and 4 bases, with 7 bases remaining between them. The CDR3 here is CASSLGGTYGYTF. The CDR3 nucleotides are TGTGCCAGCAGCTTGGGAGGCACCTATGGCTACACCTTC.

The CDR3 loop is CASSPGGPEDTQYF. CDR3 in DNA: TGTGCCAGCAGCCCAGGGGGGCCTGAAGATACGCAGTATTTT. V and J are TRBV7-6 and TRBJ2-3; the D gene is possibly TRBD1 (7 bases). Germline loops: CDR1 SGHVS, CDR2 FNYEAQ. V lost 5 bases and J lost 5, with 14 bases in between. The CDR3 sequence is 14 residues long.

The chain links TRBV10-2 to TRBJ2-3; 9 bases are a match to TRBD2. Germline V CDR1 and CDR2: WSHSY, SAAADI. Trimming removed 3 bases from V and 4 bases from J; junction bases left unmatched: 8. The CDR3 has 16 amino acids. CDR3 in DNA: TGCGCCAGCAGTGACGGTAGCGGGAGAAGAGCAGATACGCAGTATTTT. Amino acids: CASSDGSGRRADTQYF.

The sample holds one count of this clone. The chain couples TRBV30 to TRBJ2-3; 12 nucleotides match TRBD1. V gave up 8 bases and J gave up 6 bases; unmatched junction bases: 3. Germline V gene lookup returns CDR1 GTSNPN and CDR2 SVGIG (reference sequence). There are 12 residues in the CDR3. CDR3 nucleotides: TGTGCCAGAGGGACAGGGGGCGATACGCAGTATTTT. Amino acids: CARGTGGDTQYF.

In DNA form, the CDR3 reads TGTGCCAGCAGAGCGGGACTAGCGGGGGGCCGTACGCAGTATTTT. This codes for CASRAGLAGGRTQYF. The chain has TRBV2 and TRBJ2-3; 15 bases match TRBD2. CDR3 size: 15 residues. Trimming took 6 bases from V and 8 from J; bases not matched to a gene: 6. CDR1 and CDR2 from the germline V gene are SNHLY and FYNNEI.